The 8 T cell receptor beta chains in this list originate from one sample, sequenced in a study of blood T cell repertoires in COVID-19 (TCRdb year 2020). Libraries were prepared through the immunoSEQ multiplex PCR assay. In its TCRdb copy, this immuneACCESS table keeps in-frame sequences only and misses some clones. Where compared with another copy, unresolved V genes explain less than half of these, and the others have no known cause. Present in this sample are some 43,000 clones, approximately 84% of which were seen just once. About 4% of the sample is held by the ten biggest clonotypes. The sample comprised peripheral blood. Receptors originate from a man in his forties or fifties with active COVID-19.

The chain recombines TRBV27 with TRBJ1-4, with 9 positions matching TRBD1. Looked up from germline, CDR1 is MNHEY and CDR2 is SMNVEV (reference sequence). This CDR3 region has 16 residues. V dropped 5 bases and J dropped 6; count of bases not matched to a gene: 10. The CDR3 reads CASSRTPTGGDEKLFF. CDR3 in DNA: TGTGCCAGCAGTCGTACGCCGACAGGGGGGGATGAAAAACTGTTTTTT.

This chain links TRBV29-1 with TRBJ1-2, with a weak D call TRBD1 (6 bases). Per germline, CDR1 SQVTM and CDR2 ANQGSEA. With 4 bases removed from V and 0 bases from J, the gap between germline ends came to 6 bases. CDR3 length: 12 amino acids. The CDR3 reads CSVAGANYGYTF. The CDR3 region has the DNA TGCAGCGTTGCAGGGGCTAACTATGGCTACACCTTC.

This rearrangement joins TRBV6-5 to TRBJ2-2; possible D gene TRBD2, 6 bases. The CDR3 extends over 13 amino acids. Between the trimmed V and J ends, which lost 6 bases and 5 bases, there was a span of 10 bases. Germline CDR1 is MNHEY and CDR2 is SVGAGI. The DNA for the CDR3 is TGTGCCAGCAGGGGGGGATTTACCGGGGAGCTGTTTTTT. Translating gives CASRGGFTGELFF.

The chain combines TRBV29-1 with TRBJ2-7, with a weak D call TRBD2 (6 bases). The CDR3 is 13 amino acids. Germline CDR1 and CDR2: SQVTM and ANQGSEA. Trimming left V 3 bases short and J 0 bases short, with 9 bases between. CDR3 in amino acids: CSVEGLSSYEQYF. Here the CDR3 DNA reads TGCAGCGTTGAGGGACTTAGCTCCTACGAGCAGTACTTC.

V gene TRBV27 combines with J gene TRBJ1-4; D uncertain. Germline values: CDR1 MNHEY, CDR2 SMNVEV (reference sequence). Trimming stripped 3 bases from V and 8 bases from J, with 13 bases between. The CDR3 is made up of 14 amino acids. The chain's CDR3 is CASSLVVGGEKLFF. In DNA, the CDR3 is TGTGCCAGCAGTTTGGTGGTTGGAGGGGAAAAACTGTTTTTT.

Written as DNA, the CDR3 is TGTGCCAGGTTACAGGGGTTTAATGAAAAACTGTTTTTT. Its protein product is CARLQGFNEKLFF. The chain combines TRBV19 with TRBJ1-4; 7 bases fit TRBD1. This CDR3 comprises 13 residues. With V trimmed by 9 bases and J by 4 bases, 5 bases remained unmatched. Germline values: CDR1 LNHDA, CDR2 SQIVND (reference sequence).

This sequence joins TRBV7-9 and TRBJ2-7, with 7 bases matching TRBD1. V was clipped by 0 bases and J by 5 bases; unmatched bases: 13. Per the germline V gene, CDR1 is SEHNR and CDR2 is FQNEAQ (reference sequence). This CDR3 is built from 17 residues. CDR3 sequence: CASSLALVVGGRDEQYF. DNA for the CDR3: TGTGCCAGCAGCTTAGCGCTAGTGGTAGGGGGCAGGGACGAGCAGTACTTC.

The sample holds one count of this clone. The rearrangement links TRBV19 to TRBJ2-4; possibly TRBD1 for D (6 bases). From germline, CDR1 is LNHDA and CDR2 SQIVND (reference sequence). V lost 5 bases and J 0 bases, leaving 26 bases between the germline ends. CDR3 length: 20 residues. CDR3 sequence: CASSATGMRRGALAKNIQYF. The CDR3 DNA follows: TGTGCCAGTAGTGCAACAGGGATGAGGAGAGGGGCTTTAGCCAAAAACATTCAGTACTTC.